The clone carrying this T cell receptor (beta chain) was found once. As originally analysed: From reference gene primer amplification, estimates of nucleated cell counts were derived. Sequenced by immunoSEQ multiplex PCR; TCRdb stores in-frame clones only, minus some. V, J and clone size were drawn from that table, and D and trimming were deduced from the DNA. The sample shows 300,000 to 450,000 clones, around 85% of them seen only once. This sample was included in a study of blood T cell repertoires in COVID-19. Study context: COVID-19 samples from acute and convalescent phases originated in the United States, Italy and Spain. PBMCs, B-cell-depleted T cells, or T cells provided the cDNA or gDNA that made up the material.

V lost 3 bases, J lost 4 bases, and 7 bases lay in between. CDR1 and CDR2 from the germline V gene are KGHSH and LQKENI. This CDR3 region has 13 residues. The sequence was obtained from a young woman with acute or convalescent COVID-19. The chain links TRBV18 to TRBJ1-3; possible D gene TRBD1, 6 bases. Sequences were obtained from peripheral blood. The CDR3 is CASSPGQGNTIYF. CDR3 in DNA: TGTGCCAGCTCACCCGGACAGGGAAACACCATATATTTT. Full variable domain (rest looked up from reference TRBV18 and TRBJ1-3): NAGVMQNPRHLVRRRGQEARLRCSPMKGHSHVYWYRQLPEEGLKFMVYLQKENIIDESGMPKERFSAEFPKEGPSILRIQQVVRGDSAAYFCASSPGQGNTIYFGEGSWLTVV.